Each of the 23 T cell receptor beta chains below was sequenced from the same sample in a study of breast tumors, draining lymph nodes, adjacent tissues. TCRdb passed the multiplex PCR reads through MiXCR, listing each CDR3 protein once. The table lists 47,000 or so distinct CDR3 sequences, about 21% of them singletons. Sequencing used breast tumor tissue. Every receptor here comes from a female donor with breast cancer. Some clones in this sample may be carry-over from other donors' samples.

This clonotype appeared many times. The chain joins TRBV12-3 or TRBV12-4 to TRBJ2-1; 11 nucleotides align to TRBD2. V lost 7 bases and J lost 14; bases outside the gene matches: 10. The CDR3 runs 13 residues. The CDR3 region is CASTHGLAGVKFF. CDR3 in DNA: TGTGCCAGCACCCATGGACTAGCGGGCGTTAAGTTCTTC.

This clonotype showed up many times. The J gene is TRBJ1-2, the V gene TRBV6-6; D is unresolved. Germline loops: CDR1 MNHNY, CDR2 SVGAGI (reference sequence). This CDR3 contains 12 residues. The germline V and J ends were trimmed by 7 bases and 8 bases, with 14 bases remaining between them. The CDR3 protein is CASNNFLRGYTF. CDR3 DNA: TGTGCCAGCAATAACTTTCTTCGGGGCTACACCTTC.

Ten or more counts support this clonotype. The chain uses TRBV19 and TRBJ2-5, with D uncertain. The germline V gene has CDR1 LNHDA and CDR2 SQIVND (reference sequence). This CDR3 is 15 amino acids long. V was clipped by 3 bases and J by 5 bases, with 16 bases between them. The CDR3 sequence is CASSIVSTPQETQYF. DNA of the CDR3: TGTGCCAGTAGTATTGTCTCCACACCCCAGGAGACCCAGTACTTC.

The table lists this clonotype with many counts. This chain links TRBV6-1 with TRBJ1-2; possibly TRBD1 for D (5 bases). Germline CDR1 MNHNS, CDR2 SASEGT. Trimming stripped 2 bases from V and 1 base from J, with 8 bases between. The CDR3 has 14 residues. The CDR3: CASSERGDNYGYTF. In DNA, the CDR3 is TGTGCCAGCAGTGAACGAGGGGATAACTATGGCTACACCTTC.

This clonotype was seen a few times. The chain joins TRBV11-2 to TRBJ2-3; 9 bases align to TRBD2. J lost 2 bases, V lost 3 bases, and 12 bases had no gene match. This CDR3 has 18 amino acids. Germline CDR1 reads SGHAT; CDR2 reads FQNNGV. The CDR3 reads CASSFLAASGGTTDTQYF. The CDR3 bases are TGTGCCAGCAGCTTCCTAGCGGCCAGCGGGGGGACCACAGATACGCAGTATTTT.

This clonotype has at least ten counts. This chain connects TRBV6-5 to TRBJ1-1; D is uncertain. Germline CDR1 is MNHEY and CDR2 is SVGAGI. The germline V and J ends were trimmed by 4 bases and 4 bases, with 13 bases remaining between them. The CDR3 contains 14 residues. As DNA, the CDR3 is TGTGCCAGCAGTTCCTTTTGGGCGGGCACTGAAGCTTTCTTT. Protein: CASSSFWAGTEAFF.

This clonotype was seen repeatedly, ten times or more. DNA for the CDR3: TGCAGTGCTAGAACAACTAGCGGGAGAGGGGCGGACACCGGGGAGCTGTTTTTT. Protein sequence: CSARTTSGRGADTGELFF. The rearrangement links TRBV20-1 to TRBJ2-2; 11 bases align to TRBD2. The CDR3 is made up of 18 amino acids. Per the germline V gene, CDR1 is DFQATT and CDR2 is SNEGSKA (reference sequence). V lost 2 bases, J lost 3 bases, and 11 bases stayed unmatched.

There are many counts of this clonotype. This chain links TRBV11-2 with TRBJ1-5; D is uncertain. This CDR3 is built from 15 residues. The V gene's germline CDR1 is SGHAT and CDR2 FQNNGV. V was shortened by 0 bases and J by 0 bases, with 6 bases between the two germline ends. CDR3 loop: CASSLDQLSNQPQHF. CDR3 coding DNA: TGTGCCAGCAGCTTAGACCAGCTTAGCAATCAGCCCCAGCATTTT.

A few counts support this clonotype. V gene TRBV19 combines with J gene TRBJ2-6, with a tentative D call TRBD2 (6 bases). This CDR3 has 17 amino acids. CDR1 and CDR2 (germline): LNHDA, SQIVND (reference sequence). V was cut by 4 bases and J by 0 bases, with 13 bases left in between. The DNA for the CDR3 is TGTGCCAGTAGTAAGGGACTGAGCTACTCTGGGGCCAACGTCCTGACTTTC. Residues: CASSKGLSYSGANVLTF. The complete variable domain, with remaining parts taken from reference TRBV19 and TRBJ2-6, reads DGGITQSPKYLFRKEGQNVTLSCEQNLNHDAMYWYRQDPGQGLRLIYYSQIVNDFQKGDIAEGYSVSREKKESFPLTVTSAQKNPTAFYLCASSKGLSYSGANVLTFGAGSRLTVL.

A note on this clonotype: The junction does not match germline at one end; this may be a read error. This chain joins TRBV6-7 and TRBJ2-1; TRBD2 matches at 9 bases. TRBV6-7 is annotated as an ORF whose role is uncertain. The CDR3 loop spans 14 amino acids. CDR3 residues: CANSYLGLAYEQFF. CDR3 DNA: TGTGCCAACAGTTACCTGGGACTAGCCTATGAGCAGTTCTTC.

Note on this clonotype: With a much larger clone just one base away, this may be a read error. The V call is TRBV27, the J call TRBJ1-5; tentatively, D is TRBD1 (5 bases). V was clipped by 3 bases and J by 3 bases, with 6 bases between them. CDR3 length equals 13 residues. Per germline, CDR1 MNHEY and CDR2 SMNVEV (reference sequence). CDR3 nucleotides: TGTGCCAGCAGTTTTGGACACAATCAGCCCCAGCATTTT. Encoded protein: CASSFGHNQPQHF.

This clonotype turned up a few times. This sequence joins TRBV28 and TRBJ2-2; 7 nucleotides match TRBD2. CDR3 length equals 15 residues. Unmatched junction bases numbered 5, after V lost 7 bases and J lost 0 bases. Germline V lookup: CDR1 MDHEN, CDR2 SYDVKM. The CDR3 nucleotides read TGTGCCAGCAAGCGGGATGGGGCGAACACCGGGGAGCTGTTTTTT. This codes for CASKRDGANTGELFF.

Points on this clonotype: A single base separates this from a much larger clone, so it may be a read error. This sequence joins TRBV24-1 and TRBJ1-5; D is possibly TRBD1 (5 bases). The germline CDR1 and CDR2 sequences are KGHDR and SFDVKD. V dropped 5 bases and J dropped 5 bases, with 12 bases sitting between them. The CDR3 length is 14 residues. CDR3 sequence (DNA): TGTGCCACCAGTGGAGGGTCGGGGGATCAGCCCCAGCATTTT. This sequence encodes CATSGGSGDQPQHF.

This clonotype appeared many times. The V gene is TRBV10-3, the J gene TRBJ1-5; 8 bases align to TRBD1. With 6 bases clipped from V and 9 bases from J, the junction kept 7 bases outside the gene matches. Germline assignment: CDR1 ENHRY and CDR2 SYGVKD. There are 13 residues in the CDR3. Here the CDR3 DNA reads TGTGCCATCAGCAAGACAGGGGATCGGCCCCAGCATTTT. It specifies CAISKTGDRPQHF.

This clonotype has at least ten counts. The chain combines TRBV3-1 with TRBJ2-7; D is ambiguous. Trimming left V 7 bases short and J 3 bases short, with 22 bases between. This CDR3 is built from 16 residues. The germline V gene has CDR1 LGHDT and CDR2 YNNKEL (reference sequence). The CDR3 nucleotides read TGTGCCAGCACCCCCAGTGGCCTACAAGGAATCTACGAGCAGTACTTC. It is translated as CASTPSGLQGIYEQYF.

The rearrangement joins TRBV20-1 to TRBJ2-5, with TRBD2 matching 11 bases. The J segment lost 5 bases and the V segment lost 0 bases, leaving 8 bases of the junction unmatched. The CDR3 totals 16 residues. The germline V gene encodes CDR1 DFQATT and CDR2 SNEGSKA (reference sequence). CDR3 bases: TGCAGTGCTAGAGATAATAGCGGGGGGGCCGCGGAGACCCAGTACTTC. This sequence encodes CSARDNSGGAAETQYF.

This clonotype appeared many times. The DNA of the CDR3 is TGTGCCACCAGCAGAGATGTGGCAGGTTATGGCTACACCTTC. It specifies CATSRDVAGYGYTF. This sequence joins TRBV15 and TRBJ1-2; D gene uncertain. The CDR3 extends over 14 amino acids. CDR1 and CDR2 (germline): LNHNV, YYDKDF (reference sequence). V was cut by 0 bases and J by 5 bases, with 10 bases left in between. Together with reference TRBV15 and TRBJ1-2, the CDR3 gives the full variable domain: DAMVIQNPRYQVTQFGKPVTLSCSQTLNHNVMYWYQQKSSQAPKLLFHYYDKDFNNEADTPDNFQSRRPNTSFCFLDIRSPGLGDTAMYLCATSRDVAGYGYTFGSGTRLTVV.

Notes on this clonotype: A much larger clone differs from this one at a single base, so this may be a read error. This chain links TRBV6-6 with TRBJ1-5, with D perhaps TRBD1 (6 bases). Germline V lookup: CDR1 MNHNY, CDR2 SVGAGI (reference sequence). The CDR3 runs 14 residues. CDR3 region: CASSYFGGNRPQHF. CDR3 nucleotides: TGTGCCAGCAGTTACTTCGGGGGCAATCGGCCCCAGCATTTT.

As to this clonotype: This clone may be a read error of a much larger clone one base away. This chain uses TRBV3-1 with TRBJ2-3, with D hard to call. The ends were cut back, 1 base at V and 4 bases at J, with 9 bases in the middle. CDR3 length equals 14 residues. CDR1 and CDR2 from the germline V gene are LGHDT and YNNKEL (reference sequence). The CDR3: CASSQGNNADTQYF. CDR3 nucleotide sequence: TGTGCCAGCAGCCAAGGGAATAACGCAGATACGCAGTATTTT.

This clonotype was found many times. The chain combines TRBV5-1 with TRBJ2-7, with TRBD1 as a possible D gene (5 bases). Germline CDR1 SGHRS, CDR2 YFSETQ. CDR3 size: 17 residues. V was clipped by 4 bases and J by 7 bases, with 27 bases between them. The CDR3 loop reads CASSLQHGAGIGWEQYF. In DNA form, the CDR3 reads TGCGCCAGCAGCCTCCAACATGGGGCAGGGATTGGGTGGGAGCAGTACTTC.

As regards this clonotype: A much larger clone sits a single nucleotide away, making a read error possible. This chain links TRBV24-1 with TRBJ2-1; D is perhaps TRBD2 (5 bases). From germline, CDR1 is KGHDR and CDR2 SFDVKD. Trimming removed 2 bases at V and 6 bases at J, with 10 bases between. The CDR3 sequence is 14 residues long. The CDR3 nucleotides are TGTGCCACCAGTGATTCCCTAGCCCTCAATGAGCAGTTCTTC. Amino acids: CATSDSLALNEQFF.

This clonotype occurred many times. This rearrangement joins TRBV14 to TRBJ1-3; the match to TRBD1 covers 7 bases. The CDR3 contains 16 residues. V was pared by 2 bases and J by 7 bases, with 11 bases of the junction left unmatched. The V gene's germline CDR1 is SGHDN and CDR2 FVKESK. The CDR3 loop is CASSQKEGARGNTIYF. Written as DNA, the CDR3 is TGTGCCAGCAGCCAAAAGGAGGGGGCCCGAGGGAACACCATATATTTT.

This clonotype was picked up a small number of times. The V gene is TRBV6-1, the J gene TRBJ1-2, with unresolved D. The CDR3 has 14 amino acids. The germline CDR1 and CDR2 sequences are MNHNS and SASEGT. V dropped 2 bases and J dropped 7 bases, with 14 bases sitting between them. DNA of the CDR3: TGTGCCAGCAGTGAAAGTATCGACTCGGGTGGCTACACCTTC. Its protein is CASSESIDSGGYTF.